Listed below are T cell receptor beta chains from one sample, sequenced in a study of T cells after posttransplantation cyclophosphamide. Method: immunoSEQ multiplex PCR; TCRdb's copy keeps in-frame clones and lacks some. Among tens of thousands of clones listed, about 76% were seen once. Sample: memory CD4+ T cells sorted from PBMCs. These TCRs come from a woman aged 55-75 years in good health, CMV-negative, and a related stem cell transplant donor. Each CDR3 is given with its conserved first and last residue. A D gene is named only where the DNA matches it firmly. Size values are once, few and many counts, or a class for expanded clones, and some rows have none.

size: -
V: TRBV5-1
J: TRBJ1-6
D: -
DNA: TGCGCCAGCAGCTTAGACCTGGAGGGGAACAATTCACCCCTCCACTTT
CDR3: CASSLDLEGNNSPLHF

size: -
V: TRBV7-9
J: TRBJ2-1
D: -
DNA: TGTGCCAGCAGCCCGAAGCTGCGGGTGGGTAATGAGCAGTTCTTC
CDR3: CASSPKLRVGNEQFF

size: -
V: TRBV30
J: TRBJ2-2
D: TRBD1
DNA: TGTGCCTGGATTAGGGGGCCAGGCTGGGTGGCCGGGGAGCTGTTTTTT
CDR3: CAWIRGPGWVAGELFF

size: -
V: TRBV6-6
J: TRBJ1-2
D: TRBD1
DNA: TGTGCCAGCAGACCCCCCGGGACAGTCCGGGGCTACACCTTC
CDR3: CASRPPGTVRGYTF

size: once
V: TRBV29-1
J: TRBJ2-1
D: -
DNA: TGCAGCGTTGTAGCCCGCTCCTACAATGAGCAGTTCTTC
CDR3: CSVVARSYNEQFF

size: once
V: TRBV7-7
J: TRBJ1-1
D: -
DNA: TGTGCCAGCAGCCCGACAATGAACACTGAAGCTTTCTTT
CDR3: CASSPTMNTEAFF

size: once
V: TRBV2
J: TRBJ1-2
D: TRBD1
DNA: TGTGCCAGCAGTGAGAACAGGGGGCGTGATGGCTACACCTTC
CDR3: CASSENRGRDGYTF

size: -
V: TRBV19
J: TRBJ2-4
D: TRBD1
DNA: TGTGCCAGTAGTCCTACCCCCGGGACAGGGGGAAACATTCAGTACTTC
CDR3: CASSPTPGTGGNIQYF

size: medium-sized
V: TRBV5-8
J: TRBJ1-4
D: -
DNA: TGTGCCAGCAGCTTGTGGACGGGGATTAATGAAAAACTGTTTTTT
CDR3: CASSLWTGINEKLFF

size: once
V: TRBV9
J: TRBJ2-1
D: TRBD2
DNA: TGTGCCAGCAGCGCTGAGGGACTAGCGGGAGACTCCTACAATGAGCAGTTCTTC
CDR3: CASSAEGLAGDSYNEQFF

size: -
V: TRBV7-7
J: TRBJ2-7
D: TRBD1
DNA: TGTGCTAGCAGCTCCGAGGGGGCAGGGGGCGAGCAGTACTTC
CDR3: CASSSEGAGGEQYF

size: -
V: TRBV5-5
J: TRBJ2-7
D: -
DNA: TGTGCCAGCAGCTTGGATGGCCCCTACGAGCAGTACTTC
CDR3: CASSLDGPYEQYF

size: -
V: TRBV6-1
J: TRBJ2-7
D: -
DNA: TGTGCCAGCAGTGAATTCCCAGGGCTGTACTTC
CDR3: CASSEFPGLYF

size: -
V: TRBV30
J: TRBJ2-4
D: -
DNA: TGTGCCTGGAGGCCGGGAGCCAAAAACATTCAGTACTTC
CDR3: CAWRPGAKNIQYF

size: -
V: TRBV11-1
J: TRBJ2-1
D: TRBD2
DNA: TGTGCCAGCAGCTCCCGGCGGGGGGCTAGCAATGAGCAGTTCTTC
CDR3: CASSSRRGASNEQFF

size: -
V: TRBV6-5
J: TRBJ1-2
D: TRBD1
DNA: TGTGCCAGCAGGCTTGACAGGGGCTCGGGGGGCTACACCTTC
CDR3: CASRLDRGSGGYTF

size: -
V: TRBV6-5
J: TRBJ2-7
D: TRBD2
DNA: TGTGCCAGCAGTTACCGGACTAGCGGGAGTAACGAGCAGTACTTC
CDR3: CASSYRTSGSNEQYF

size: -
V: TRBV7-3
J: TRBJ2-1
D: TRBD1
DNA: TGTGCCAGCAGCTCAACCGGGACAGGGGACGATGAGCAGTTCTTC
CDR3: CASSSTGTGDDEQFF

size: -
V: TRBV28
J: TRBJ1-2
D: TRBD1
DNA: TGTGCCAGCAGTTTGAGGGACAGGGCCGCCTTGGGCTACACCTTC
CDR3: CASSLRDRAALGYTF

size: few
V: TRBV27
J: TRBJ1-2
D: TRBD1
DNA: TGTGCCAGCAGCCAGGGACAGGGGAACTATGGCTACACCTTC
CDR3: CASSQGQGNYGYTF

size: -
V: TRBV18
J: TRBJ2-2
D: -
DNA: TGTGCCAGCTCACCGTCGTCAAAGGGGTCGGTCGGGGAGCTGTTTTTT
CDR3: CASSPSSKGSVGELFF

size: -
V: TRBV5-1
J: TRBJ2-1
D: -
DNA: TGCGCCAGCAGCTTATCCAGCGGGTCCGTCTCCTACAATGAGCAGTTCTTC
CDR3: CASSLSSGSVSYNEQFF

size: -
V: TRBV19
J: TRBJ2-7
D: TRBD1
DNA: TGTGCCAGTAGTATCGCCGGGACAGGGGTATACGAGCAGTACTTC
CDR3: CASSIAGTGVYEQYF

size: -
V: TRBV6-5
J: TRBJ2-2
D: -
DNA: TGTGCCAGCAGTTACGTCGGGGTCAACACCGGGGAGCTGTTTTTT
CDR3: CASSYVGVNTGELFF

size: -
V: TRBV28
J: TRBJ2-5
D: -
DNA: TGTGCCAGCAGTTCCCCTGCGGGGGCACAAGAGACCCAGTACTTC
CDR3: CASSSPAGAQETQYF

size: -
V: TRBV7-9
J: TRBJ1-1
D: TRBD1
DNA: TGTGCCAGCAGGTCACCGGGACAGGGGGTTGAAGCTTTCTTT
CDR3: CASRSPGQGVEAFF

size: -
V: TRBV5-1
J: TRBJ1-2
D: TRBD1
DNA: TGCGCCAGCAGCTTGCAAGGGACAGGGAGCGGCTACACCTTC
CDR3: CASSLQGTGSGYTF

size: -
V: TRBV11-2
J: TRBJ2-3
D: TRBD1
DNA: TGTGCCAGCAGCTTAAACCCTGGACAGGGTACAGATACGCAGTATTTT
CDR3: CASSLNPGQGTDTQYF

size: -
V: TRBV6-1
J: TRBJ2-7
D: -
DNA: TGTGCCAGCAGTGAAAGGGGCTCCTACGAGCAGTACTTC
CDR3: CASSERGSYEQYF

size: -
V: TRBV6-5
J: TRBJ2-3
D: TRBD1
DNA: TGTGCCAGCAGTTATCATGGGACAGGGGAAAATACGCAGTATTTT
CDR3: CASSYHGTGENTQYF

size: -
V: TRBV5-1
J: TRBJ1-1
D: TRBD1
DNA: TGCGCCAGCAGCGTGGGACAGGGGGGTTCCCCTGAAGCTTTCTTT
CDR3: CASSVGQGGSPEAFF

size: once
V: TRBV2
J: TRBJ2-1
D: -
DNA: TGTGCCAGCAGTCTAGTGAAAAACCTGAACGAGCAGTTCTTC
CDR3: CASSLVKNLNEQFF

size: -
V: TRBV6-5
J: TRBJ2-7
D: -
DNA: TGTGCCAGCAGGCGGACAGTTACACTATACGAGCAGTACTTC
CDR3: CASRRTVTLYEQYF

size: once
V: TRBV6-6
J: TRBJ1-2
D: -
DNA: TGTGCCAGCAGCCGACAGGCCGGAGCTAACTATGGCTACACCTTC
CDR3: CASSRQAGANYGYTF